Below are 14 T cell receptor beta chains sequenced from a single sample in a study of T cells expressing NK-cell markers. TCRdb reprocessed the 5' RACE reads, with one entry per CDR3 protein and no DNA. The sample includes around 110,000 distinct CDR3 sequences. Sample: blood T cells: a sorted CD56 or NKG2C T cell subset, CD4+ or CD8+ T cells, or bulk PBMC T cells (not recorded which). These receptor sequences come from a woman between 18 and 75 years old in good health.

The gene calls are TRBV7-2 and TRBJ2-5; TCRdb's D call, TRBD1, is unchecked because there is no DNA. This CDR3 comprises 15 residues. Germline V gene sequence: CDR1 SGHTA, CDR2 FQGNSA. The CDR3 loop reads CASSLVGLGGETQYF.

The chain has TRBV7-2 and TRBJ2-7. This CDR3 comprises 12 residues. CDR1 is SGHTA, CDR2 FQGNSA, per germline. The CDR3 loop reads CASSYDLYEQYF.

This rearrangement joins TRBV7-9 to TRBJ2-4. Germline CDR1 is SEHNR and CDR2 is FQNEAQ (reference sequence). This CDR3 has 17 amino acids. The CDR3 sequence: CASSLMPAERFGNIQYF.

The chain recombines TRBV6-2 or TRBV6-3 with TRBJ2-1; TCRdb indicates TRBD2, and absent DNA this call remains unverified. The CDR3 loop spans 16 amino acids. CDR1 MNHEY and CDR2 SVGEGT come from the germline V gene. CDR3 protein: CASRSQLAGEPNEQFF.

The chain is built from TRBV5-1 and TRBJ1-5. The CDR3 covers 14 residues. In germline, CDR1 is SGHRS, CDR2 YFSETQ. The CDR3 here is CASSFSGINQPQHF.

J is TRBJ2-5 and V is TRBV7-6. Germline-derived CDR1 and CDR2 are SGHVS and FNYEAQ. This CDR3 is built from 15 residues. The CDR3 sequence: CASSLKFFLRETQYF. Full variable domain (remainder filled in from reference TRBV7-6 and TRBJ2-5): GAGVSQSPRYKVTKRGQDVALRCDPISGHVSLYWYRQALGQGPEFLTYFNYEAQQDKSGLPNDRFSAERPEGSISTLTIQRTEQRDSAMYRCASSLKFFLRETQYFGPGTRLLVL.

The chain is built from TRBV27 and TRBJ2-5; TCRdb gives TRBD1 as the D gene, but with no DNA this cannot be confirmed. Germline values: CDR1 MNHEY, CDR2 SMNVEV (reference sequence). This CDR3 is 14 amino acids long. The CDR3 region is CASGDQDLQETQYF.

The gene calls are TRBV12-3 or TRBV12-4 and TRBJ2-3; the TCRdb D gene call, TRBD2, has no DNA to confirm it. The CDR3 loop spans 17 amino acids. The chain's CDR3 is CASSYPSDGAITDTQYF.

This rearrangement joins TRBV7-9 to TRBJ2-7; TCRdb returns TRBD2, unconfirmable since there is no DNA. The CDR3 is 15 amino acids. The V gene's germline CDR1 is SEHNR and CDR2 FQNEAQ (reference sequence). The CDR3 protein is CASSLSSLAGLEQYF.

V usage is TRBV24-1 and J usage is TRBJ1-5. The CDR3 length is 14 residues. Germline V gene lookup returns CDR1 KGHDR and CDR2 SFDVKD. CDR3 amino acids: CATSDQASNQPQHF.

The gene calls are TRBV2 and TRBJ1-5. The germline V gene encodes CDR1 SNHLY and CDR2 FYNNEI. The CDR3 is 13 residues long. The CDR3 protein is CASSDKLLKAQHF.

The CDR3 loop reads CASSQKSDTQYF. The chain uses TRBV13 and TRBJ2-3. Germline CDR1 is PRHDT and CDR2 is FYEKMQ (reference sequence). The CDR3 loop spans 12 amino acids.

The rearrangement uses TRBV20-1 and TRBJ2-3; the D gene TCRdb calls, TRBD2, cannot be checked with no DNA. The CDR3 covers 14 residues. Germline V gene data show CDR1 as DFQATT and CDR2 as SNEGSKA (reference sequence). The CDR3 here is CSAWGLAGGTTQYF.

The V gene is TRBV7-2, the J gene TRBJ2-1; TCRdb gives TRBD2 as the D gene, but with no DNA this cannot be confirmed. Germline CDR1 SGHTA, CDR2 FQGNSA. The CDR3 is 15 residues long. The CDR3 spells CASSSLAGGPNEQFF.